This T cell receptor (beta chain) stems from a study of prognosis after radiotherapy for stage I lung cancer. Germline CDR1 SGHNT, CDR2 YENEEA. Trimming cost V 0 bases and J 2 bases, with 8 bases left between them. The CDR3 spans 15 residues. Overall study findings and caveats: Whether the expanded TCR clones were tumor-specific was not determined.

Amplicons of TCR beta CDR3 were generated from genomic DNA by two-round multiplex PCR. Amplification in first-round PCR relied on primers specific to each TRBV and TRBJ gene. In TCRdb, the multiplex PCR reads were re-called with MiXCR into one record per CDR3 protein. The table lists roughly 27,000 distinct CDR3 sequences, about 45% of them singletons. This clonotype was detected only once. What it binds is unknown. The sample in question was PBMCs, obtained before or after stereotactic body radiation therapy (not recorded which). This receptor was identified in a donor at least 50 years old with non-small cell lung cancer. V usage is TRBV11-3 and J usage is TRBJ2-1, with a possible D match to TRBD2 (5 bases). The DNA for the CDR3 is TGTGCCAGCAGCTTAGACACGGGGACCTACAATGAGCAGTTCTTC. Translated, it gives CASSLDTGTYNEQFF.